This TCR beta chain was sequenced for a study of OX40 agonist ivuxolimab in advanced cancers. Study in general: All patients had ivuxolimab intravenously every 2 weeks at 0.01 to 10 mg/kg. Partial responses occurred in Three dose-escalation patients, one with hepatocellular carcinoma and two with cutaneous melanoma. Overall study findings and caveats: The study found among the lowest clonal expansion in partial responders at 0.1-3.0 mg/kg. CD4+ and CD8+ blood T cells expanded clonally by week 6 at 0.1 to 3.0 mg/kg.

In germline, CDR1 is SEHNR, CDR2 FQNEAQ (reference sequence). The CDR3 consists of 16 residues. The V gene lost 1 base and the J gene lost 4 bases, with 13 bases spanning the gap. Assay: immunoSEQ multiplex PCR; the TCRdb copy retains only in-frame clones and omits some. The sample contains some 60,000 clones, about 89% of which appear only once. This clone appeared a single time. Antigen specificity is unknown. The sequence was obtained from an adult with an advanced solid tumor such as melanoma, head and neck, liver or kidney cancer. The rearrangement uses TRBV7-9 and TRBJ1-4, with no clear D. The specimen comprised CD4+ or CD8+ T cells sorted from blood, sampled in a trial of the OX40 agonist ivuxolimab. CDR3 nucleotides: TGTGCCAGCAGCTTAGAACGGGTTTCGAATAATGAAAAACTGTTTTTT. Translating it yields CASSLERVSNNEKLFF.